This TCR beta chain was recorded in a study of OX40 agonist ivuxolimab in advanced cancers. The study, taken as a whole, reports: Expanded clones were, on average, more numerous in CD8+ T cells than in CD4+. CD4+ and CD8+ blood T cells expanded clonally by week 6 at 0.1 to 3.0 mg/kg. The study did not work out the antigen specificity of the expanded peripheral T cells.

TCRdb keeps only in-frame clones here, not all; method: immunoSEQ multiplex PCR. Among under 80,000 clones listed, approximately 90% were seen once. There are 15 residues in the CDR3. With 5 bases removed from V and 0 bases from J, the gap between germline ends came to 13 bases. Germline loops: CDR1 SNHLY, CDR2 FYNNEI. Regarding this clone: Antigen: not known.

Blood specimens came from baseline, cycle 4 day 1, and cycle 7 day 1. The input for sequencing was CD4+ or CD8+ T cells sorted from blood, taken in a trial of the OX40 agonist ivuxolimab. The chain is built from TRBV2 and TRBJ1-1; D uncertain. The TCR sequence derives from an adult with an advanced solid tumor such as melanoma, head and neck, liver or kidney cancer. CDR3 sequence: CASSSTAALNTEAFF. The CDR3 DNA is TGTGCCAGCAGTTCAACGGCCGCCCTGAACACTGAAGCTTTCTTT. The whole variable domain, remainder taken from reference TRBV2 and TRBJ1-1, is EPEVTQTPSHQVTQMGQEVILRCVPISNHLYFYWYRQILGQKVEFLVSFYNNEISEKSEIFDDQFSVERPDGSNFTLKIRSTKLEDSAMYFCASSSTAALNTEAFFGQGTRLTVV.